A selection of T cell receptor beta chains follows, all from one sample in a study of control samples from healthy donors and cancer patients. This table comes from immunoSEQ multiplex PCR, and its TCRdb copy is limited to in-frame clones, with some not included. The table includes over 150,000 clones, about 94% detected once. The sequenced sample consisted of PBMCs. The receptors come from a man aged 55 to 69 with colorectal cancer. CDR3s include the opening cysteine and the closing phenylalanine or tryptophan. Fields, in order: CDR3 length, clone size, D gene, V gene, J gene, CDR3 DNA, CDR3 protein. The D gene is left open where the match is weak. Expanded clones get a size class; other rows say once, few or many, or leave the size out.

15,-,-,TRBV7-9,TRBJ1-1,TGTGCCAGCAGCCCTCAGGGGCCTCGCGTCTCTGAAGCTTTCTTT,CASSPQGPRVSEAFF
17,-,TRBD1,TRBV6-2/TRBV6-3,TRBJ1-2,TGTGCCAGCAGTTACGGCCGGACAGGCTCCCCTAACTATGGCTACACCTTC,CASSYGRTGSPNYGYTF
15,once,-,TRBV4-2,TRBJ1-2,TGTGCCAGCAGCCAAGATACATCAAAGCGGGATGGCTACACCTTC,CASSQDTSKRDGYTF
15,-,TRBD1,TRBV7-9,TRBJ1-2,TGTGCCAGCAGCTCCTCCGGGACAGGGAGTTATGGCTACACCTTC,CASSSSGTGSYGYTF
13,-,-,TRBV27,TRBJ2-5,TGTGCCAGCAGCCCAGGTGGTTGGGAGACCCAGTACTTC,CASSPGGWETQYF
13,-,-,TRBV28,TRBJ1-5,TGTGCCGCGGTGGGGGAGAACAATCAGCCCCAGCATTTT,CAAVGENNQPQHF
14,-,-,TRBV7-2,TRBJ1-4,TGTGCCAGCAGCTTACAGCCAACTAATGAAAAACTGTTTTTT,CASSLQPTNEKLFF
16,-,TRBD1,TRBV6-2/TRBV6-3,TRBJ2-7,TGTGCCAGCAGTTACACATACAGGGGGCTCTCCTACGAGCAGTACTTC,CASSYTYRGLSYEQYF
13,-,-,TRBV6-5,TRBJ1-5,TGTGCCAGCGGACAGATACTGGATCAGCCCCAGCATTTT,CASGQILDQPQHF
13,-,TRBD1,TRBV5-4,TRBJ1-2,TGTGCCAGCAGCTTGTGGCAGGGGGCTGGCTACACCTTC,CASSLWQGAGYTF
13,-,TRBD1,TRBV29-1,TRBJ2-7,TGCAGCGTGTTGACAGGGAACTCCTACGAGCAGTACTTC,CSVLTGNSYEQYF
16,few,-,TRBV30,TRBJ1-3,TGTGCCTGGAGTCCCGGGACATCGAGCTCTGGAAACACCATATATTTT,CAWSPGTSSSGNTIYF
13,-,-,TRBV30,TRBJ1-6,TGTGCCTGGGCCTTACAGGGCCATTCACCCCTCCACTTT,CAWALQGHSPLHF
16,-,-,TRBV9,TRBJ1-2,TGTGCCAGCAACGACGGGTCCCCCCTTTTGGGCTATGGCTACACCTTC,CASNDGSPLLGYGYTF
11,-,-,TRBV19,TRBJ2-2,TGTGCCATGTCCGGCGGCGGGGAGCTGTTTTTT,CAMSGGGELFF
12,once,-,TRBV5-1,TRBJ2-7,TGCGCCAGCAGCCCCACAGGCTACGAGCAGTACTTC,CASSPTGYEQYF
18,-,TRBD2,TRBV6-4,TRBJ2-3,TGTGCCAGCAGTGCGCAGCTAGCGGGGGGTTCTAGCACAGATACGCAGTATTTT,CASSAQLAGGSSTDTQYF
13,-,TRBD1,TRBV7-9,TRBJ1-2,TGTGCCAGCAGCTCGAGACAGGGTGATGGCTACACCTTC,CASSSRQGDGYTF
13,-,-,TRBV30,TRBJ2-1,TGTGCCTGGAGTGGGCAGGGGAACAATGAGCAGTTCTTC,CAWSGQGNNEQFF
17,-,TRBD1,TRBV5-1,TRBJ2-2,TGCGCCAGCAGCTTGGATATTGGGACAGCGAACACCGGGGAGCTGTTTTTT,CASSLDIGTANTGELFF
14,-,TRBD1,TRBV5-1,TRBJ2-7,TGCGCCAGCAGGGTAACAGGGGGCTCCTACGAGCAGTACTTC,CASRVTGGSYEQYF
15,few,-,TRBV5-4,TRBJ1-6,TGTGCCAGCAGCTTGGTACCTCAGGGTAATTCACCCCTCCACTTT,CASSLVPQGNSPLHF
17,-,TRBD1,TRBV10-2,TRBJ2-2,TGCGCCAGCAGAGGGACAGGGGGGCCTAGGAACACCGGGGAGCTGTTTTTT,CASRGTGGPRNTGELFF
16,-,-,TRBV5-5,TRBJ2-1,TGTGCCAGCAGCTTGGAGAGTCAGGGCTCCTACAATGAGCAGTTCTTC,CASSLESQGSYNEQFF
14,once,-,TRBV18,TRBJ1-4,TGTGCCAGCTCACCACTCGGGGTGGGTGAAAAACTGTTTTTT,CASSPLGVGEKLFF
16,-,TRBD1,TRBV7-2,TRBJ2-2,TGTGCCAGCAGCCAGATGGGGACAGGGAACACCGGGGAGCTGTTTTTT,CASSQMGTGNTGELFF
13,-,-,TRBV3-1/TRBV3-2,TRBJ2-1,TGTGCCAGCAGCCAAGATCCCCTGAATGAGCAGTTCTTC,CASSQDPLNEQFF
15,-,TRBD1,TRBV5-1,TRBJ2-3,TGCGCCAGCAGCTTGGGGCAGGGGGCGCAAGATACGCAGTATTTT,CASSLGQGAQDTQYF
17,-,-,TRBV19,TRBJ2-1,TGTGCCAGTAGTGGACTCCTGGGACTCAGCTCCTACAATGAGCAGTTCTTC,CASSGLLGLSSYNEQFF
16,-,TRBD2,TRBV7-8,TRBJ2-5,TGTGCCAGCAGCTTAGCTGGACTAGCAATACAAGAGACCCAGTACTTC,CASSLAGLAIQETQYF
17,-,TRBD2,TRBV7-2,TRBJ2-3,TGTGCCAGCAGCTTATCCCTAGCGGGACCTAGCACAGATACGCAGTATTTT,CASSLSLAGPSTDTQYF
15,-,TRBD1,TRBV9,TRBJ2-2,TGTGCCAGCAGCGTTAGGACAGGGGTCACCGGGGAGCTGTTTTTT,CASSVRTGVTGELFF
14,many,-,TRBV10-2,TRBJ1-1,TGCGCCAGCAGCCCCCTGGCCGGGAACACTGAAGCTTTCTTT,CASSPLAGNTEAFF
16,once,-,TRBV13,TRBJ1-4,TGTGCCAGCAGCTTAGGCAGTGTCACCGACCGTGGGGAACTGTTTTTT,CASSLGSVTDRGELFF
17,-,TRBD1,TRBV11-2,TRBJ1-4,TGTGCCAGCAGCTTGGGGTCAGGGGGGGCAACTAATGAAAAACTGTTTTTT,CASSLGSGGATNEKLFF
16,-,-,TRBV4-3,TRBJ1-1,TGCGCCAGCAGCCAAGGGTTTGGGAGCAAGAACACTGAAGCTTTCTTT,CASSQGFGSKNTEAFF
15,-,TRBD1,TRBV6-5,TRBJ1-5,TGTGCCAGCAACAAGGGGACAGGGCTGGAGCAGCCCCAGCATTTT,CASNKGTGLEQPQHF
14,-,TRBD1,TRBV5-1,TRBJ1-1,TGCGCCAGCAGCCCCGGGACAGAGAACACTGAAGCTTTCTTT,CASSPGTENTEAFF
16,-,TRBD2,TRBV7-9,TRBJ2-3,TGTGCCAGCAGCCTGAAGAGCGGGGGGCCCACAGATACGCAGTATTTT,CASSLKSGGPTDTQYF
15,once,-,TRBV6-1,TRBJ2-7,TGTGCCAGCAGTGAATGGCAGGGGAGCTCCTACGAGCAGTACTTC,CASSEWQGSSYEQYF
14,-,TRBD1,TRBV5-6,TRBJ1-3,TGTGCCAGCAGCCCTCTGACAGGGTCTAATACCATATATTTT,CASSPLTGSNTIYF
15,-,TRBD1,TRBV9,TRBJ2-7,TGTGCCAGCAGCCCCCGGGACAGACTCTCCTACGAGCAGTACTTC,CASSPRDRLSYEQYF